A selection of T cell receptor beta chains follows, all from one sample in a study of shared clonotypes between healthy human individuals. TCRdb's table, derived via immunoSEQ multiplex PCR, lists solely in-frame clones and lacks some. The sample contains about 2,100,000 clones, 85% to 95% of which appear only once. Material: naive CD8+ T cells from PBMCs. Receptor source: a man between 18 and 29 years old in good health. Some clones in this sample may be carry-over from other donors' samples. CDR3s include the opening cysteine and the closing phenylalanine or tryptophan. The D gene is left open where the match is weak.

d_call: .; j_call: TRBJ1-2; v_call: TRBV28; cdr3_nt: TGTGCCAGCAGTTTATTAACAGGTGACTATGGCTACACCTTC; cdr3_aa: CASSLLTGDYGYTF
d_call: TRBD1; j_call: TRBJ1-1; v_call: TRBV19; cdr3_nt: TGTGCCAGCATATACAGGGGCCGAACTGAAGCTTTCTTT; cdr3_aa: CASIYRGRTEAFF
d_call: .; j_call: TRBJ2-7; v_call: TRBV13; cdr3_nt: TGTGCCAGCAGCTTATGGGACGGGCCGGTTTCCTACGAGCAGTACTTC; cdr3_aa: CASSLWDGPVSYEQYF
d_call: TRBD2; j_call: TRBJ2-3; v_call: TRBV30; cdr3_nt: TGTGCCTGGAGTGCAGCGGGGGAGACAGATACGCAGTATTTT; cdr3_aa: CAWSAAGETDTQYF
d_call: TRBD2; j_call: TRBJ2-2; v_call: TRBV28; cdr3_nt: TGTGCCAGCGCTGTAGGCGGTAGCGGGAGAACCGGGGAGCTGTTTTTT; cdr3_aa: CASAVGGSGRTGELFF
d_call: .; j_call: TRBJ1-2; v_call: TRBV30; cdr3_nt: TGTGCCTGGTTGGGCGGGACTGCGTTAAGCTATGGCTACACCTTC; cdr3_aa: CAWLGGTALSYGYTF
d_call: TRBD2; j_call: TRBJ2-1; v_call: TRBV5-6; cdr3_nt: TGTGCCAGCAGCCCGATACTAGCGGTTAATGAGCAGTTCTTC; cdr3_aa: CASSPILAVNEQFF
d_call: .; j_call: TRBJ2-7; v_call: TRBV10-3; cdr3_nt: TGTGCTCAGGAGGCTCGGACCTACGAGCAGTACTTC; cdr3_aa: CAQEARTYEQYF
d_call: .; j_call: TRBJ2-7; v_call: TRBV9; cdr3_nt: TGTGCCAGCAGCGTAGAAGCTGTCTCCTACTCCTACGAGCAGTACTTC; cdr3_aa: CASSVEAVSYSYEQYF
d_call: .; j_call: TRBJ2-3; v_call: TRBV5-1; cdr3_nt: TGCGCCAGCGGAATTGGGCCCGCCCCAACAGATACGCAGTATTTT; cdr3_aa: CASGIGPAPTDTQYF
d_call: .; j_call: TRBJ1-2; v_call: TRBV7-3; cdr3_nt: TGTGCCAGCAGCTTAAGCCCGGGTAGGGACGTAGGGGGCTACACCTTC; cdr3_aa: CASSLSPGRDVGGYTF
d_call: .; j_call: TRBJ2-7; v_call: TRBV27; cdr3_nt: TGTGCCAGCAGTACGTATAGCGGAGCCTACGAGCAGTACTTC; cdr3_aa: CASSTYSGAYEQYF
d_call: .; j_call: TRBJ2-7; v_call: TRBV29-1; cdr3_nt: TGCAGCGTTGAGACGCGGCAGCAGGGAATATCCTACGAGCAGTACTTC; cdr3_aa: CSVETRQQGISYEQYF
d_call: TRBD1; j_call: TRBJ2-7; v_call: TRBV11-2; cdr3_nt: TGTGCCAGCAGCTTACCCGGGACAGGGAGTCACGAGCAGTACTTC; cdr3_aa: CASSLPGTGSHEQYF